Shown below are 21 T cell receptor beta chains from a single sample sequenced in a study of blood T cell repertoires in COVID-19. Clones were sequenced by immunoSEQ multiplex PCR, and TCRdb holds only the in-frame ones, with some missing. The repertoire holds just under 95,000 clones, with around three quarters as singletons. Sequenced sample: peripheral blood. Source of these receptors: a man over 45 who had recovered from COVID-19.

The chain joins TRBV19 to TRBJ1-6; perhaps TRBD1 as D (6 bases). Per germline, CDR1 LNHDA and CDR2 SQIVND (reference sequence). Trimming stripped 6 bases from V and 9 bases from J, with 15 bases between. The CDR3 loop spans 14 amino acids. CDR3 sequence: CASRRGDYGSPLHF. DNA for the CDR3: TGTGCCAGTAGGAGGGGGGACTACGGTTCACCCCTCCACTTT.

V is TRBV5-6 and J is TRBJ1-2; D possibly corresponds to TRBD1 (6 bases). The germline V gene has CDR1 SGHDT and CDR2 YYEEEE. The CDR3 is 13 amino acids. Trimming removed 5 bases at V and 4 bases at J, with 12 bases between. The CDR3 loop reads CASSLDRSYGYTF. The CDR3 DNA sequence: TGTGCCAGCAGTCTGGACAGAAGCTATGGCTACACCTTC.

This chain joins TRBV5-5 and TRBJ1-6, with TRBD1 identical over 8 bases. The J segment lost 10 bases and the V segment lost 3 bases, leaving 9 bases of the junction unmatched. From germline, CDR1 is SGHKS and CDR2 YYEKEE (reference sequence). CDR3 size: 15 residues. The CDR3: CASSYPTGAESPLHF. The CDR3 DNA reads as TGTGCCAGCAGCTACCCGACAGGGGCCGAGTCACCCCTCCACTTT.

CDR3 coding DNA: TGTGCCAGCAGCTCAAGCGGGGCTGCCTACGAGCAGTACTTC. This sequence encodes CASSSSGAAYEQYF. The rearrangement joins TRBV27 to TRBJ2-7; 7 positions agree with TRBD2. The CDR3 runs 14 residues. Germline CDR1 MNHEY, CDR2 SMNVEV (reference sequence). The V and J ends lost 6 bases and 2 bases, in that order; junction bases with no gene match: 7.

This clone was observed a few times. The same CDR3 arises from other DNA sequences in this sample as well. This chain joins TRBV18 and TRBJ1-6, with D possibly TRBD1 on 6 matching bases. Looked up from germline, CDR1 is KGHSH and CDR2 is LQKENI. The CDR3 sequence is 14 residues long. Trimming shortened V by 4 bases and J by 5 bases, and 9 bases separated the two germline ends. CDR3 bases: TGTGCCAGCTCACAACAGGGAAATAATTCACCCCTCCACTTT. It is translated as CASSQQGNNSPLHF. Using reference TRBV18 and TRBJ1-6 for the parts outside the CDR3, the full variable domain is NAGVMQNPRHLVRRRGQEARLRCSPMKGHSHVYWYRQLPEEGLKFMVYLQKENIIDESGMPKERFSAEFPKEGPSILRIQQVVRGDSAAYFCASSQQGNNSPLHFGNGTRLTVT.

The chain carries TRBV5-1 and TRBJ2-1; 13 bases line up with TRBD2. With V trimmed by 4 bases and J by 8 bases, 12 bases remained unmatched. The germline V gene encodes CDR1 SGHRS and CDR2 YFSETQ. This CDR3 comprises 17 residues. CDR3 protein: CASSPRLAGGLQDEQFF. Written as DNA, the CDR3 is TGCGCCAGCAGCCCGAGACTAGCGGGAGGTCTCCAGGATGAGCAGTTCTTC.

The gene calls are TRBV19 and TRBJ1-5, with 9 bases that match TRBD1. CDR1 and CDR2 (germline): LNHDA, SQIVND (reference sequence). This CDR3 region has 16 residues. V shed 5 bases and J 0 bases; nucleotides not matched to a gene: 5. The CDR3 reads CASSDRGSNSNQPQHF. CDR3 bases: TGTGCCAGTAGTGACAGGGGGTCTAATAGCAATCAGCCCCAGCATTTT.

The chain links TRBV6-6 to TRBJ2-3; 8 nucleotides align to TRBD2. Germline loops: CDR1 MNHNY, CDR2 SVGAGI (reference sequence). V lost 5 bases, J lost 4 bases, and 11 bases stayed unmatched. The CDR3 spans 16 residues. The CDR3 DNA reads TGTGCCAGCAGTAGGCTCTCGGGGGGGGTATCAGATACGCAGTATTTT. It specifies CASSRLSGGVSDTQYF.

This clone was recorded only once. This chain links TRBV4-1 with TRBJ2-7; TRBD2 agrees at 10 bases. CDR3 length: 15 amino acids. J was trimmed by 6 bases and V by 3 bases; bases with no gene match: 8. Per the germline V gene, CDR1 is MGHRA and CDR2 is YSYEKL. CDR3 nucleotide sequence: TGCGCCAGCAGCCAGTTAGCGGGGGGAGTCTCCGAGCAGTACTTC. This translates into CASSQLAGGVSEQYF.

CDR3 in DNA: TGTGCCAGCAGCAAAGGCCTCAGTCCTCCTGGGGCCAACGTCCTGACTTTC. Translation gives CASSKGLSPPGANVLTF. The chain joins TRBV21-1 to TRBJ2-6; TRBD1, the D gene given by the table, was not confirmed from the DNA. TRBV21-1 is described as a pseudogene. The CDR3 has 17 residues.

The rearrangement uses TRBV30 and TRBJ1-1; TRBD1 aligns across 8 bases. With 3 bases clipped from V and 5 bases from J, the junction kept 11 bases outside the gene matches. The CDR3 has 15 amino acids. Germline values: CDR1 GTSNPN, CDR2 SVGIG (reference sequence). CDR3 residues: CAWRSKGQAGTEAFF. CDR3 sequence (DNA): TGTGCCTGGAGATCCAAGGGACAGGCAGGGACTGAAGCTTTCTTT.

The rearrangement joins TRBV6-5 to TRBJ1-3; tentatively, D is TRBD1 (5 bases). Per germline, CDR1 MNHEY and CDR2 SVGAGI. With 0 bases removed from V and 0 bases from J, the gap between germline ends came to 9 bases. The CDR3 length is 16 residues. CDR3 in DNA: TGTGCCAGCAGTTACTCGTCCAGGGTCTCTGGAAACACCATATATTTT. This codes for CASSYSSRVSGNTIYF.

The genes are TRBV19 and TRBJ2-1, with D possibly being TRBD1 (5 bases). CDR1 LNHDA and CDR2 SQIVND come from the germline V gene (reference sequence). The CDR3 has 16 residues. V dropped 3 bases and J dropped 0 bases, with 12 bases sitting between them. The CDR3: CASSIGRGNSYNEQFF. Written as DNA, the CDR3 is TGTGCCAGTAGTATTGGTAGGGGAAACTCCTACAATGAGCAGTTCTTC.

V and J are TRBV18 and TRBJ2-7, with D possibly matching TRBD1 (6 bases). Per germline, CDR1 KGHSH and CDR2 LQKENI. With 6 bases removed from V and 3 bases from J, the gap between germline ends came to 12 bases. CDR3 size: 13 residues. CDR3 bases: TGTGCCAGCTCTCCGGGACATAACTACGAGCAGTACTTC. It yields the protein CASSPGHNYEQYF.

This sequence joins TRBV6-6 and TRBJ1-5; D is perhaps TRBD1 (6 bases). The V gene's germline CDR1 is MNHNY and CDR2 SVGAGI (reference sequence). Trimming pared 5 bases from V and 0 bases from J, leaving 17 bases between. The length of the CDR3 is 17 residues. The CDR3 DNA reads as TGTGCCAGCAGTCCCGGACAGTCAACATTTAGCAATCAGCCCCAGCATTTT. Translation: CASSPGQSTFSNQPQHF.

J is TRBJ2-7 and V is TRBV10-3; 11 positions match TRBD1. With 3 bases clipped from V and 6 bases from J, the junction kept 7 bases outside the gene matches. Germline lookup yields CDR1 ENHRY and CDR2 SYGVKD. CDR3 length: 15 residues. The CDR3 DNA follows: TGTGCCATCAGTGAAGTCGGGACAGGGGGTGGCGAGCAGTACTTC. Its protein product is CAISEVGTGGGEQYF.

The gene calls are TRBV7-8 and TRBJ1-6; TRBD1 matches 7 bases. The CDR3 extends over 14 amino acids. In germline, CDR1 is SGHVS, CDR2 FQNEAQ. The ends lost 5 bases at V and 6 bases at J; junction bases unmatched: 4. The CDR3 coding sequence is TGTGCCAGCAGCATGGGACAGAGTAATTCACCCCTCCACTTT. Protein sequence: CASSMGQSNSPLHF.

This clone is a singleton in its sample. The chain uses TRBV4-1 and TRBJ1-3; 12 bases align to TRBD1. Germline V gene sequence: CDR1 MGHRA, CDR2 YSYEKL. V was clipped by 1 base and J by 8 bases; unmatched bases: 6. The CDR3 covers 16 residues. DNA of the CDR3: TGCGCCAGCAGCCAAGTGCCGGGACAGGGGGCGGACACCATATATTTT. Protein product: CASSQVPGQGADTIYF.

The chain couples TRBV12-3 or TRBV12-4 to TRBJ2-5; 7 bases are a match to TRBD2. This CDR3 has 13 residues. The trim removed 0 bases at V and 9 bases at J, leaving 4 bases unmatched. The CDR3 DNA follows: TGTGCCAGCAGTTTAGCGGCTACTAGCGCCCAGTACTTC. This codes for CASSLAATSAQYF.

V and J are TRBV19 and TRBJ2-5; 7 bases map to TRBD2. The CDR3 totals 15 residues. The J segment lost 5 bases and the V segment lost 1 base, leaving 7 bases of the junction unmatched. Germline V gene data show CDR1 as LNHDA and CDR2 as SQIVND (reference sequence). The CDR3 loop reads CASSIAGVGGETQYF. CDR3 bases: TGTGCCAGTAGTATAGCGGGAGTGGGGGGGGAGACCCAGTACTTC.

V usage is TRBV7-9 and J usage is TRBJ1-4; TRBD1 aligns across 7 bases. Germline V gene sequence: CDR1 SEHNR, CDR2 FQNEAQ (reference sequence). CDR3 length: 17 residues. V was clipped by 1 base and J by 2 bases; unmatched bases: 7. The DNA for the CDR3 is TGTGCCAGCAGCTTAGGGGGACAGCGAGCGACTAATGAAAAACTGTTTTTT. Encoded protein: CASSLGGQRATNEKLFF.